These 20 T cell receptor beta chains were sequenced from one sample in a study of early T cells in non-severe SARS-CoV-2 infection. Using its own MiXCR run on the 5' RACE reads, TCRdb lists one record per CDR3 protein. Of fewer than 30,000 distinct CDR3 sequences listed, around 6% are singletons. The sample in question was whole blood, obtained at baseline. These receptors came from an adult who was a healthcare worker with PCR-confirmed SARS-CoV-2 infection or an uninfected control (not recorded which).

Ten or more counts support this clonotype. This chain links TRBV2 with TRBJ2-3, with D possibly being TRBD1 or TRBD2 (6 bases each). The CDR3 consists of 14 residues. The V gene lost 3 bases and the J gene lost 3 bases, with 10 bases spanning the gap. Per the germline V gene, CDR1 is SNHLY and CDR2 is FYNNEI. Here the CDR3 DNA reads TGTGCCAGCAGTGAGCAGGGGAGGACAGATACGCAGTATTTT. Protein sequence: CASSEQGRTDTQYF.

This clonotype was seen at least ten times. The chain is built from TRBV7-2 and TRBJ1-2, with D hard to call. Germline values: CDR1 SGHTA, CDR2 FQGNSA. This CDR3 comprises 13 residues. Trimming shortened V by 2 bases and J by 10 bases, and 14 bases separated the two germline ends. This CDR3 reads CASSLLRWESYTF. CDR3 DNA: TGTGCCAGCAGCTTATTACGCTGGGAGTCCTACACCTTC.

This clonotype occurred a few times. The rearrangement links TRBV12-3 or TRBV12-4 to TRBJ2-7, with D tentatively TRBD1 or TRBD2 (5 bases each). This CDR3 region has 14 residues. V was shortened by 3 bases and J by 3 bases, with 12 bases between the two germline ends. For the CDR3, the DNA is TGTGCCAGCAGTTTGGGGGAAGAGATCTACGAGCAGTACTTC. It specifies CASSLGEEIYEQYF.

As to this clonotype: Given a much more abundant clone one base away, this may be a read error. The chain recombines TRBV24-1 with TRBJ2-7; possible D gene TRBD2, 6 bases. The CDR3 consists of 14 residues. Germline CDR1 KGHDR, CDR2 SFDVKD. Written as DNA, the CDR3 is TGTGTCACCAGTGACGGGGCGGGGTCCGGAGAGCAGTACTTC. It is translated as CVTSDGAGSGEQYF.

This clonotype was counted many times. The V call is TRBV6-5, the J call TRBJ1-2; no reliable D call. The V end was cut by 2 bases, the J end by 7 bases, with 17 bases between. Germline V gene sequence: CDR1 MNHEY, CDR2 SVGAGI. The CDR3 is made up of 15 amino acids. This CDR3 reads CASSYSGPVGLGYTF. The CDR3, as DNA: TGTGCCAGCAGTTACAGCGGTCCTGTTGGCCTTGGCTACACCTTC.

J is TRBJ1-2 and V is TRBV12-3 or TRBV12-4, with TRBD1 matching over 7 bases. V lost 3 bases, J lost 3 bases, and 4 bases stayed unmatched. This CDR3 spans 14 amino acids. CDR3 loop: CASSFEGADYGYTF. As DNA, the CDR3 is TGTGCCAGCAGTTTTGAGGGGGCGGACTATGGCTACACCTTC.

Ten or more counts support this clonotype. The chain employs TRBV29-1 and TRBJ1-1, with D tentatively TRBD1 (5 bases). Trimming took 6 bases from V and 1 from J, leaving 12 bases between them. The germline CDR1 and CDR2 sequences are SQVTM and ANQGSEA. This CDR3 contains 13 residues. The CDR3 reads CSVLRDGNTEAFF. In DNA form, the CDR3 reads TGCAGCGTCCTGAGGGACGGGAACACTGAAGCTTTCTTT.

The gene calls are TRBV2 and TRBJ2-5; TRBD2 might be the D (6 bases). Germline CDR1 is SNHLY and CDR2 is FYNNEI. V lost 2 bases, J lost 7 bases, and 14 bases lay in between. The length of the CDR3 is 14 residues. CDR3 sequence reads: CASSETEGRGTQYF. In DNA form, the CDR3 reads TGTGCCAGCAGTGAAACGGAGGGACGTGGGACCCAGTACTTC.

This clonotype occurred many times. Compared with germline, one end of the junction differs, possibly owing to a read error. The rearrangement links TRBV7-7 to TRBJ2-1; a weak D match, TRBD1 (5 bases). The length of the CDR3 is 13 residues. CDR1 and CDR2 (germline): SSHAT, FNYEAQ (reference sequence). CDR3 coding DNA: TGTGCTAGCAGCTTACAGGACGGTCGTGAGCAGTTCTTC. Translating gives CASSLQDGREQFF.

Many counts were recorded for this clonotype. This rearrangement joins TRBV5-5 to TRBJ2-7; 9 nucleotides match TRBD1. V lost 2 bases to trimming and J lost 1 base; unmatched junction nucleotides: 4. Germline CDR1 SGHKS, CDR2 YYEKEE (reference sequence). This CDR3 comprises 15 residues. In DNA, the CDR3 is TGTGCCAGCAGCTTCACAGGGGGCGCGTCCTACGAGCAGTACTTC. The encoded protein is CASSFTGGASYEQYF.

The V call is TRBV4-1, the J call TRBJ2-7; D call uncertain. Germline assignment: CDR1 MGHRA and CDR2 YSYEKL. This CDR3 contains 15 residues. The ends were cut back, 1 base at V and 2 bases at J, with 12 bases in the middle. The CDR3 loop reads CASSQVKGTAYEQYF. The CDR3 region has the DNA TGCGCCAGCAGCCAAGTTAAAGGAACAGCCTACGAGCAGTACTTC.

This clonotype was detected ten times or more. The V call is TRBV12-3 or TRBV12-4, the J call TRBJ1-2; unclear D gene. The CDR3 has 14 amino acids. Trimming took 2 bases from V and 1 from J, leaving 8 bases between them. The CDR3 here is CASSLRSRNYGYTF. CDR3 DNA: TGTGCCAGCAGTTTACGATCCCGTAACTATGGCTACACCTTC.

This clonotype was seen repeatedly, ten times or more. V is TRBV7-9 and J is TRBJ1-6; 7 nucleotides line up with TRBD1. V dropped 5 bases and J dropped 7; count of bases not matched to a gene: 8. The CDR3 totals 15 residues. Looked up from germline, CDR1 is SEHNR and CDR2 is FQNEAQ (reference sequence). The CDR3 DNA reads TGTGCCAGCAGCCCTGGAGGGACAGAGAATTCACCCCTCCACTTT. It yields the protein CASSPGGTENSPLHF.

This clonotype appeared many times. The V call is TRBV19, the J call TRBJ1-5, with 7 nucleotides matching TRBD1. The junction had 6 bases not matched to a gene; V was cut back by 7 bases and J by 6 bases. The CDR3 sequence is 13 residues long. Germline assignment: CDR1 LNHDA and CDR2 SQIVND (reference sequence). The CDR3 spells CASTRQGTQPQHF. Here the CDR3 DNA reads TGTGCCAGTACGAGACAGGGAACTCAGCCCCAGCATTTT.

This clonotype was seen ten or more times. The chain employs TRBV10-2 and TRBJ2-7, with D unclear. Trimming shortened V by 3 bases and J by 7 bases, and 10 bases separated the two germline ends. The CDR3 is made up of 12 amino acids. Germline CDR1 WSHSY, CDR2 SAAADI. CDR3 sequence reads: CASSDGLGEQYF. CDR3 DNA sequence: TGCGCCAGCAGTGACGGTCTCGGAGAGCAGTACTTC.

This clonotype was counted many times. V usage is TRBV30 and J usage is TRBJ1-2; D gene ambiguous. Germline V gives CDR1 GTSNPN, CDR2 SVGIG (reference sequence). Deletions cut 0 bases from V and 3 bases from J, with 5 bases between. The CDR3 extends over 12 amino acids. The CDR3 sequence is CAWSVRDYGYTF. DNA of the CDR3: TGTGCCTGGAGTGTACGTGACTATGGCTACACCTTC.

This clonotype was seen a handful of times. The CDR3 DNA reads TGTGCCAGCAGTACTAGCGGGGAAGCCTACAATGAGCAGTTCTTC. Protein product: CASSTSGEAYNEQFF. This chain links TRBV6-1 with TRBJ2-1, with 10 positions matching TRBD2. The CDR3 has 15 amino acids. Germline assignment: CDR1 MNHNS and CDR2 SASEGT. J gave up 2 bases and V 5 bases, and 3 bases lay outside the gene matches.

Ten or more counts support this clonotype. CDR3 sequence: CSAQDRGWGYEQYF. CDR3 in DNA: TGCAGTGCCCAAGACAGGGGATGGGGCTACGAGCAGTACTTC. V usage is TRBV20-1 and J usage is TRBJ2-7; 8 bases fit TRBD1. Germline assignment: CDR1 DFQATT and CDR2 SNEGSKA (reference sequence). The CDR3 spans 14 residues. V was clipped by 6 bases and J by 3 bases; unmatched bases: 10.

This clonotype was seen ten or more times. The CDR3 reads CASSPGTATGELFF. The CDR3 DNA reads as TGTGCCAGCTCACCCGGGACAGCCACCGGGGAGCTGTTTTTT. This chain uses TRBV18 with TRBJ2-2; 7 positions match TRBD1. The J segment lost 4 bases and the V segment lost 3 bases, leaving 2 bases of the junction unmatched. CDR3 size: 14 residues. The V gene's germline CDR1 is KGHSH and CDR2 LQKENI.

This clonotype was picked up a small number of times. The CDR3 spells CSARGPGGHTGELFF. The CDR3 DNA reads TGCAGTGCTAGAGGCCCGGGGGGCCACACCGGGGAGCTGTTTTTT. The chain joins TRBV20-1 to TRBJ2-2, with a possible D match to TRBD2 (7 bases). The CDR3 totals 15 residues. V gave up 1 base and J gave up 3 bases, with 12 bases separating them. Germline CDR1 reads DFQATT; CDR2 reads SNEGSKA (reference sequence).